The clone carrying this T cell receptor (beta chain) was seen just once. Its specificity is unknown. Each donor was healthy, and each was a bone marrow donor. This CDR3 comprises 17 residues. CDR1 is LGHNA, CDR2 YNFKEQ, per germline. V was pared by 1 base and J by 8 bases, with 12 bases of the junction left unmatched. This entry belongs to a study of cytomegalovirus exposure and HLA in healthy donors. Study-level information: In an earlier analysis, some 110 million unique TCR beta sequences were found from 150 million to 200 million T cells. Findings and caveats of the study: Some 150 TCR beta chains were listed as cytomegalovirus-associated.

60 Vbeta and 13 Jbeta primers were used in PCR. Assay used: immunoSEQ multiplex PCR; TCRdb lists only in-frame clones, some missing. Of tens of thousands of clones in the sample, approximately 86% were seen once. Material: PBMCs. This chain connects TRBV4-2 to TRBJ1-4; 8 nucleotides line up with TRBD1. The clonotype originates from a man between 25 and 39 years old in good health and CMV-seropositive. CDR3 in DNA: TGTGCCAGCAGCCAAGCCGGGACAGGTGGCGAATTGGAAAAACTGTTTTTT. Amino acids: CASSQAGTGGELEKLFF.